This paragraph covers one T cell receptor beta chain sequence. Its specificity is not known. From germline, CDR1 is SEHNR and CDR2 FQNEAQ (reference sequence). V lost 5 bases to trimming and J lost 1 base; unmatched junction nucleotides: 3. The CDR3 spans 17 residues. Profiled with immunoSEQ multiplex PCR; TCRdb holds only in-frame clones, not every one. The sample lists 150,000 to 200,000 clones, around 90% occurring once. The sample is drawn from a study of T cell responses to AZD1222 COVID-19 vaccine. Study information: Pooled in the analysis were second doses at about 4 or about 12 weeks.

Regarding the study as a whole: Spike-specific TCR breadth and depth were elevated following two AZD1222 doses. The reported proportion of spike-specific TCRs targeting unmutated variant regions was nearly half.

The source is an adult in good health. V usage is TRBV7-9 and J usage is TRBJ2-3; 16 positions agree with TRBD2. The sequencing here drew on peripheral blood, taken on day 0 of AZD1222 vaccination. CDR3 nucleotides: TGTGCCAGCAGCGCCGGGACTAGCGGGAGGGGCACAGATACGCAGTATTTT. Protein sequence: CASSAGTSGRGTDTQYF.